One and the same sample provided the 15 T cell receptor beta chains below, sequenced in a study of cytomegalovirus exposure and HLA in healthy donors. The study ran its PCR with 60 Vbeta and 13 Jbeta primers. Sequencing was performed with immunoSEQ multiplex PCR; in TCRdb, only in-frame clones are kept and a portion is missing. The data contain about 150,000 clones, around 74% of them singletons. Sequencing was carried out using PBMCs. Every receptor here comes from a man between 18 and 35 years old in good health and CMV-seronegative.

This chain joins TRBV7-8 and TRBJ2-3; 8 bases match TRBD2. CDR1 and CDR2 (germline): SGHVS, FQNEAQ. J gave up 3 bases and V 5 bases, and 16 bases lay outside the gene matches. This CDR3 is built from 18 residues. As DNA, the CDR3 is TGTGCCAGCAGCCCAGAGGGGATGCTGGCGGGAGGAACAGATACGCAGTATTTT. Its protein is CASSPEGMLAGGTDTQYF.

This CDR3 is CASSPGTGHQPQHF. For the CDR3, the DNA is TGTGCCAGCAGTCCGGGGACAGGGCATCAGCCCCAGCATTTT. The chain uses TRBV27 and TRBJ1-5; TRBD1 matches 9 bases. In germline, CDR1 is MNHEY, CDR2 SMNVEV (reference sequence). The CDR3 length is 14 residues. V shed 5 bases, J shed 5 bases, and the junction held 4 bases outside the gene matches.

The gene calls are TRBV6-5 and TRBJ2-2, with a possible D match to TRBD1 (6 bases). CDR1 and CDR2 from the germline V gene are MNHEY and SVGAGI. Between the trimmed V and J ends, which lost 0 bases and 4 bases, there was a span of 12 bases. This CDR3 contains 16 residues. In DNA, the CDR3 is TGTGCCAGCAGTTACTCGGCAGGGGAGAGCACCGGGGAGCTGTTTTTT. Translating gives CASSYSAGESTGELFF.

This clone was detected only a few times. The rearrangement uses TRBV7-9 and TRBJ2-3, with 10 bases fitting TRBD2. V was clipped by 6 bases and J by 2 bases; unmatched bases: 11. CDR1 and CDR2 (germline): SEHNR, FQNEAQ (reference sequence). The length of the CDR3 is 17 residues. CDR3 DNA: TGTGCCAGCAGACCTAAGCCGGGACTAGCGCTCACAGATACGCAGTATTTT. It translates to CASRPKPGLALTDTQYF.

This chain links TRBV19 with TRBJ1-5, with TRBD1 matching over 8 bases. Germline lookup yields CDR1 LNHDA and CDR2 SQIVND (reference sequence). With 5 bases clipped from V and 8 bases from J, the junction kept 11 bases outside the gene matches. The CDR3 totals 15 residues. In nucleotides, the CDR3 is TGTGCCAGTAGTTTGATGGGACAGGCGGTAGAGCCCCAGCATTTT. As protein: CASSLMGQAVEPQHF.

This chain joins TRBV2 and TRBJ2-1; D is ambiguous. The V end lost 2 bases, the J end lost 8 bases, and 4 bases lay between the germline ends. The germline CDR1 and CDR2 sequences are SNHLY and FYNNEI. This CDR3 spans 11 amino acids. The chain's CDR3 is CASSETDEQFF. CDR3 sequence (DNA): TGTGCCAGCAGTGAAACTGATGAGCAGTTCTTC.

The chain has TRBV6-4 and TRBJ2-1, with TRBD2 matching over 7 bases. CDR1 and CDR2 from the germline V gene are MRHNA and SNTAGT. The CDR3 runs to 15 residues. V gave up 2 bases and J gave up 5 bases; unmatched junction bases: 6. The DNA of the CDR3 is TGTGCCAGCAGTGACAGGCCTAGCGGAGACAATGAGCAGTTCTTC. This sequence encodes CASSDRPSGDNEQFF.

The chain is built from TRBV10-1 and TRBJ2-5, with D unresolved. Germline lookup yields CDR1 WNHNN and CDR2 SYGVQD (reference sequence). V lost 0 bases and J lost 5, with 7 bases in between. This CDR3 region has 13 residues. CDR3 amino acids: CASSESISETQYF. CDR3 nucleotide sequence: TGCGCCAGCAGTGAGTCTATATCGGAGACCCAGTACTTC.

The chain uses TRBV7-2 and TRBJ2-7; D ambiguous. The V end lost 1 base, the J end lost 0 bases, and 10 bases lay between the germline ends. Germline assignment: CDR1 SGHTA and CDR2 FQGNSA. CDR3 size: 15 residues. The CDR3 sequence: CASSLGQASSYEQYF. CDR3 DNA: TGTGCCAGCAGCTTAGGGCAGGCGAGCTCCTACGAGCAGTACTTC. Looking up the rest from reference TRBV7-2 and TRBJ2-7 gives the full variable domain: GAGVSQSPSNKVTEKGKDVELRCDPISGHTALYWYRQSLGQGLEFLIYFQGNSAPDKSGLPSDRFSAERTGGSVSTLTIQRTQQEDSAVYLCASSLGQASSYEQYFGPGTRLTVT.

V and J are TRBV7-6 and TRBJ2-2; 7 positions match TRBD1. In germline, CDR1 is SGHVS, CDR2 FNYEAQ. The CDR3 is made up of 13 amino acids. V shed 8 bases and J 3 bases; nucleotides not matched to a gene: 3. The CDR3 nucleotides are TGTGCCAGCCTCACAGGGGACACCGGGGAGCTGTTTTTT. Translation: CASLTGDTGELFF.

The V gene is TRBV6-5, the J gene TRBJ1-5, with D perhaps matching TRBD1 (6 bases). CDR3 length equals 15 residues. CDR1 and CDR2 (germline): MNHEY, SVGAGI. V was pared by 0 bases and J by 7 bases, with 13 bases between. This CDR3 reads CASSYSKGQGQPQHF. The CDR3 region has the DNA TGTGCCAGCAGTTACTCGAAAGGGCAGGGGCAGCCCCAGCATTTT.

The chain employs TRBV7-6 and TRBJ2-6; weak D call: TRBD1 (7 bases). The ends were cut back, 6 bases at V and 4 bases at J, with 19 bases in the middle. The CDR3 contains 17 residues. Germline CDR1 and CDR2: SGHVS and FNYEAQ. The CDR3 protein is CASSPTGTPKGANVLTF. CDR3 nucleotide sequence: TGTGCCAGCAGTCCGACAGGGACTCCGAAGGGGGCCAACGTCCTGACTTTC. Based on the CDR3 plus reference TRBV7-6 and TRBJ2-6, the full variable domain is GAGVSQSPRYKVTKRGQDVALRCDPISGHVSLYWYRQALGQGPEFLTYFNYEAQQDKSGLPNDRFSAERPEGSISTLTIQRTEQRDSAMYRCASSPTGTPKGANVLTFGAGSRLTVL.

V is TRBV5-8 and J is TRBJ2-3, with a tentative D call TRBD2 (6 bases). V lost 3 bases and J lost 4, with 12 bases in between. Germline V CDR1 and CDR2: SGHTS, YDEGEE. The CDR3 covers 14 residues. This chain's CDR3 is CASSSSSAADTQYF. DNA for the CDR3: TGTGCCAGCAGCTCTTCTAGCGCCGCAGATACGCAGTATTTT. Variable domain in full (rest from reference TRBV5-8 and TRBJ2-3): EAGVTQSPTHLIKTRGQQATLRCSPISGHTSVYWYQQALGLGLQFLLWYDEGEERNRGNFPPRFSGRQFPNYSSELNVNALELEDSALYLCASSSSSAADTQYFGPGTRLTVL.

The CDR3 nucleotides are TGTGCCAGCAGCTTAGGACAGGTCTTAGGTGGTCAGGAAAAACTGTTTTTT. As protein: CASSLGQVLGGQEKLFF. The chain recombines TRBV7-9 with TRBJ1-4; D is possibly TRBD1 (6 bases). The CDR3 is 17 amino acids. Germline V lookup: CDR1 SEHNR, CDR2 FQNEAQ (reference sequence). Trimming cost V 1 base and J 8 bases, with 20 bases left between them.

The chain employs TRBV27 and TRBJ2-7; possible D gene TRBD2, 5 bases. This CDR3 is built from 12 residues. CDR1 MNHEY and CDR2 SMNVEV come from the germline V gene (reference sequence). Trimming took off 3 bases at V and 4 bases at J, with 7 bases between the two ends. CDR3 in DNA: TGTGCCAGCAGTTTTTCGGGGTACGAGCAGTACTTC. It specifies CASSFSGYEQYF.